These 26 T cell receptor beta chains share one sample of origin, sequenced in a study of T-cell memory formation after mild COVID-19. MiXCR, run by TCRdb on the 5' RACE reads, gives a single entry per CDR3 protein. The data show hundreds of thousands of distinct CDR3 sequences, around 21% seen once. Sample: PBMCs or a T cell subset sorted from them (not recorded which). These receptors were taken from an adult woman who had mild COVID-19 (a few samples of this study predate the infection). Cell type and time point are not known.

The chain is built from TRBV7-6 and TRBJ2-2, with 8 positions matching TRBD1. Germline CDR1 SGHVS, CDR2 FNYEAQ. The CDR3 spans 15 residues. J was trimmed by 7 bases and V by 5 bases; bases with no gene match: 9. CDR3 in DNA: TGTGCCAGCAGCGACTTGACAGGGGCTGGCGGGGAGCTGTTTTTT. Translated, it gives CASSDLTGAGGELFF. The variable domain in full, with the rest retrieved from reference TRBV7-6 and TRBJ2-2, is GAGVSQSPRYKVTKRGQDVALRCDPISGHVSLYWYRQALGQGPEFLTYFNYEAQQDKSGLPNDRFSAERPEGSISTLTIQRTEQRDSAMYRCASSDLTGAGGELFFGEGSRLTVL.

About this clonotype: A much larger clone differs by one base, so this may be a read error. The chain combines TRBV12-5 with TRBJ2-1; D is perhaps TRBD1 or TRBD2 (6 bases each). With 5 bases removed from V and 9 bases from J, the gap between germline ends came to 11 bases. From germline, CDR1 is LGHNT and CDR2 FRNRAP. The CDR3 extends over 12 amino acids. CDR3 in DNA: TGTGCTAGTGGTGACGGGGGCGGTGAGCAGTTCTTC. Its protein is CASGDGGGEQFF. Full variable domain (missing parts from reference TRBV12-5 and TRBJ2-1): DARVTQTPRHKVTEMGQEVTMRCQPILGHNTVFWYRQTMMQGLELLAYFRNRAPLDDSGMPKDRFSAEMPDATLATLKIQPSEPRDSAVYFCASGDGGGEQFFGPGTRLTVL.

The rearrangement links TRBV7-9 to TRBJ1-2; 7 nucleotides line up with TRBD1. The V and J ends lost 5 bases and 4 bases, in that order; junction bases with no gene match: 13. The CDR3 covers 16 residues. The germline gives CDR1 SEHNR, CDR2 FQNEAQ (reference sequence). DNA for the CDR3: TGTGCCAGCAGCCCCCGGGACAGCCTATCGGGCTATGGCTACACCTTC. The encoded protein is CASSPRDSLSGYGYTF. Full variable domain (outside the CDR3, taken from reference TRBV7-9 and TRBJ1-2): DTGVSQNPRHKITKRGQNVTFRCDPISEHNRLYWYRQTLGQGPEFLTYFQNEAQLEKSRLLSDRFSAERPKGSFSTLEIQRTEQGDSAMYLCASSPRDSLSGYGYTFGSGTRLTVV.

The CDR3 sequence: CATSSYHRGNEQFF. As DNA, the CDR3 is TGTGCCACCAGTTCCTATCACAGAGGGAATGAGCAGTTCTTC. The chain employs TRBV24-1 and TRBJ2-1; D might be TRBD2 (5 bases). CDR1 and CDR2 from the germline V gene are KGHDR and SFDVKD. Deletions cut 6 bases from V and 7 bases from J, with 15 bases between. CDR3 length equals 14 residues.

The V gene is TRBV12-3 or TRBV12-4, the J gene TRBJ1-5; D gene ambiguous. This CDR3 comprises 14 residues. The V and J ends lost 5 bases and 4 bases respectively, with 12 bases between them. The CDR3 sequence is CASSGRGGNQPQHF. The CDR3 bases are TGTGCCAGCAGTGGCCGGGGAGGAAATCAGCCCCAGCATTTT.

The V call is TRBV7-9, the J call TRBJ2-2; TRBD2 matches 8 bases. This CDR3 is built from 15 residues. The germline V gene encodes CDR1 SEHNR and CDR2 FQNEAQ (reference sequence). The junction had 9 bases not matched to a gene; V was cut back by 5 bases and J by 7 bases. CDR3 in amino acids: CASSPLADANGELFF. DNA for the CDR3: TGTGCCAGCAGCCCACTAGCGGACGCTAACGGGGAGCTGTTTTTT.

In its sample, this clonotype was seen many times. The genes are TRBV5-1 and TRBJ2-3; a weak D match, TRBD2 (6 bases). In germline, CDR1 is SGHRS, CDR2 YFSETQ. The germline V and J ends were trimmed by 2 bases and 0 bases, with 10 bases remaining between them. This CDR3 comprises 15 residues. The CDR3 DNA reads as TGCGCCAGCAGCTTCTCTGGGACTAGCACAGATACGCAGTATTTT. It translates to CASSFSGTSTDTQYF.

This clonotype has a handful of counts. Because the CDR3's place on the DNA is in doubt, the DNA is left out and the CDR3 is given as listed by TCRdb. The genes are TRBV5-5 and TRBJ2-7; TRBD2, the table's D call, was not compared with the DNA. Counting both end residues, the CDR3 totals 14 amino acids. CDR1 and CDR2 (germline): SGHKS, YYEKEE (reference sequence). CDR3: CASSPATVFWEQYF.

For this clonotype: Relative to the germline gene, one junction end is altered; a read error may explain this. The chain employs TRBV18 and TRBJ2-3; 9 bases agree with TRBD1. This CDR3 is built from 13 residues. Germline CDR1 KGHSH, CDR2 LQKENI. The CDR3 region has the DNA TGTGCCAGCTCACTTGATCACCGGGACAGGGTATACTTT. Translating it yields CASSLDHRDRVYF.

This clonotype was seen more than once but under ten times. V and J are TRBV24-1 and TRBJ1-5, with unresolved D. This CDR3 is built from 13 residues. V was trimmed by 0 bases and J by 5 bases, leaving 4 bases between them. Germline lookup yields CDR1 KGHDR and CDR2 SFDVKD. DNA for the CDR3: TGTGCCACCAGTGATTTGTCTGATCAGCCCCAGCATTTT. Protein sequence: CATSDLSDQPQHF.

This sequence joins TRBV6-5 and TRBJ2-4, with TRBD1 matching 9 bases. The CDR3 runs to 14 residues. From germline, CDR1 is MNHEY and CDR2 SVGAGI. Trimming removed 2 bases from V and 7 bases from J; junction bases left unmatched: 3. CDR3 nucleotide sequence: TGTGCCAGCAGTTACGGACAGGGGAGGAACATTCAGTACTTC. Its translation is CASSYGQGRNIQYF.

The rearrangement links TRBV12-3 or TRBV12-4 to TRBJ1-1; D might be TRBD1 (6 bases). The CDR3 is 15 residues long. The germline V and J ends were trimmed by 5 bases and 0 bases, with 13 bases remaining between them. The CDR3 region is CASSPLRGLNTEAFF. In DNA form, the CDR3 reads TGTGCCAGCAGTCCACTCAGGGGCCTGAACACTGAAGCTTTCTTT.

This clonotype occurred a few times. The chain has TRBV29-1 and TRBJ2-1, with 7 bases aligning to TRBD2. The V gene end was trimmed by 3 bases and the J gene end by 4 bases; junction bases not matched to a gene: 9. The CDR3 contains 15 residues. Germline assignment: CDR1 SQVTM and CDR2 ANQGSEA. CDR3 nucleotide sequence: TGCAGCGTTGAGGGATACCTAGCGGCTTACAATGAGCAGTTCTTC. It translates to CSVEGYLAAYNEQFF.

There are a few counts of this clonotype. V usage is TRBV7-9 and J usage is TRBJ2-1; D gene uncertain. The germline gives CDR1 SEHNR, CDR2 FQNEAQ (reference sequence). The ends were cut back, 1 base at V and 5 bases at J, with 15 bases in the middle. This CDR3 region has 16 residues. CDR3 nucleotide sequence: TGTGCCAGCAGCTTAGAAGAGACACTCGATAACAATGAGCAGTTCTTC. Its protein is CASSLEETLDNNEQFF.

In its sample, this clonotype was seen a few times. The CDR3 region has the DNA TGTGCCACCAGTGCTCCAGGGGTCACTGAAGCTTTCTTT. It encodes CATSAPGVTEAFF. The chain employs TRBV24-1 and TRBJ1-1; D perhaps matches TRBD1 (6 bases). V dropped 5 bases and J dropped 4 bases, with 10 bases sitting between them. CDR1 is KGHDR, CDR2 SFDVKD, per germline. The CDR3 is 13 amino acids.

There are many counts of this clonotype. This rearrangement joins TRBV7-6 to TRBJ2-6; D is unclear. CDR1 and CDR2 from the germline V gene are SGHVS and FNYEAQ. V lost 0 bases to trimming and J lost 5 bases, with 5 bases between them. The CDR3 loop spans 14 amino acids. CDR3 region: CASSLAGWANVLTF. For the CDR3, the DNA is TGTGCCAGCAGCTTAGCGGGGTGGGCCAACGTCCTGACTTTC.

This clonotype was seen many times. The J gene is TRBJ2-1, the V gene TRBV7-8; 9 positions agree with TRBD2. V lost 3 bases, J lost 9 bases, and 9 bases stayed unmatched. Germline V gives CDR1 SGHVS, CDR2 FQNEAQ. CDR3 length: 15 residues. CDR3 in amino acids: CASSFSGGLRGEQFF. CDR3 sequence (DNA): TGTGCCAGCAGCTTTAGCGGGGGCCTCCGGGGTGAGCAGTTCTTC. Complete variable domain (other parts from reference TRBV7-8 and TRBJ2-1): GAGVSQSPRYKVAKRGQDVALRCDPISGHVSLFWYQQALGQGPEFLTYFQNEAQLDKSGLPSDRFFAERPEGSVSTLKIQRTQQEDSAVYLCASSFSGGLRGEQFFGPGTRLTVL.

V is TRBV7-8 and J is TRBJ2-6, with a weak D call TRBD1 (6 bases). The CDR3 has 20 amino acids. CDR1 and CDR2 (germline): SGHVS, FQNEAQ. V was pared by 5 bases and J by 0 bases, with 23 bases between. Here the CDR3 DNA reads TGTGCCAGCAGCCGGGTCCAGGGGCAGACATTCAGCTCTGGGGCCAACGTCCTGACTTTC. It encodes CASSRVQGQTFSSGANVLTF.

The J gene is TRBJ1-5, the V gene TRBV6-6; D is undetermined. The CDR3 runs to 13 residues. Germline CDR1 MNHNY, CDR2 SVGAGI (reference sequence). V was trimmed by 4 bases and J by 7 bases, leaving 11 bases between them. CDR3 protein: CASSSFAGQPQHF. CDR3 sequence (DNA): TGTGCCAGCAGTTCCTTCGCAGGACAGCCCCAGCATTTT.

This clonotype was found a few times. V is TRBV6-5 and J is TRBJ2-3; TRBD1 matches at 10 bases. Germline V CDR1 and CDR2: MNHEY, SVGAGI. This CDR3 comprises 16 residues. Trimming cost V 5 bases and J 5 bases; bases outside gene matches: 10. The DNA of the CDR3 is TGTGCCAGCAGTCGACAGGGGGCAGGGGCGAGAGATACGCAGTATTTT. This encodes CASSRQGAGARDTQYF.

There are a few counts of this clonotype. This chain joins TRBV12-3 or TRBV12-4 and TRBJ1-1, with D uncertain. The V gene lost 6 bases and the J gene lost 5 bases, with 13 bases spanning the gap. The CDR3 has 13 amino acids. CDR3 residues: CASSYVGWTEAFF. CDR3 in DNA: TGTGCCAGCAGCTACGTGGGATGGACTGAAGCTTTCTTT.

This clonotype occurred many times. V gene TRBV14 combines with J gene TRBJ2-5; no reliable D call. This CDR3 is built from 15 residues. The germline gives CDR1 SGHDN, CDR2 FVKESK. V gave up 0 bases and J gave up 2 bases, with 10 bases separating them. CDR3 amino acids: CASSQDRPLQETQYF. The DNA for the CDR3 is TGTGCCAGCAGCCAAGACAGACCGTTACAAGAGACCCAGTACTTC. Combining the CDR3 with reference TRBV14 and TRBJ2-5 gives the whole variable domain EAGVTQFPSHSVIEKGQTVTLRCDPISGHDNLYWYRRVMGKEIKFLLHFVKESKQDESGMPNNRFLAERTGGTYSTLKVQPAELEDSGVYFCASSQDRPLQETQYFGPGTRLLVL.

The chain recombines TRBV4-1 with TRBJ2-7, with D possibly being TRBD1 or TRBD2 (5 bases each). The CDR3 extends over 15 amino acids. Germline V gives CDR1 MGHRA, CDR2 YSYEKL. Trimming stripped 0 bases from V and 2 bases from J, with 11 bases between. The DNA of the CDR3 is TGCGCCAGCAGCCAAGAATCGGGGACCCCCTACGAGCAGTACTTC. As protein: CASSQESGTPYEQYF.

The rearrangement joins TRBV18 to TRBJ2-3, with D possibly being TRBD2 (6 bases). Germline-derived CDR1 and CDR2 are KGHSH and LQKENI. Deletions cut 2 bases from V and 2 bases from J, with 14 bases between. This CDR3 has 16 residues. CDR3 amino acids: CASSPNLAAPTDTQYF. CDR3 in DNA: TGTGCCAGCTCACCAAATTTAGCGGCACCCACAGATACGCAGTATTTT.

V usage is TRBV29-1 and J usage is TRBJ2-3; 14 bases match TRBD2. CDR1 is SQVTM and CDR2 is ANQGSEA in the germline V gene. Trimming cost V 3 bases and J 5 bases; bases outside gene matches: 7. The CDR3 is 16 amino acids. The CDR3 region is CSVERLAGGIGDTQYF. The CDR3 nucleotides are TGCAGCGTTGAGAGACTAGCGGGAGGGATTGGAGATACGCAGTATTTT.

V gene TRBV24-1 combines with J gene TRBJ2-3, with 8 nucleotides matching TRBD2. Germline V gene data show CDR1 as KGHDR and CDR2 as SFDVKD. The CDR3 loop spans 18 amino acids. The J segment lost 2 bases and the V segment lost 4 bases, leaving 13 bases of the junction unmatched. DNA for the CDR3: TGTGCCACCAGTGAAGTATCCCAAAGCGGGAGTATCACAGATACGCAGTATTTT. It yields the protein CATSEVSQSGSITDTQYF.